These T cell receptor beta chains were read from a single sample in a study of cytotoxic CD8 clonotypes in ibrutinib-treated CLL. Profiling relied on immunoSEQ multiplex PCR, and the TCRdb table lists in-frame clones only, not all of them. The sample includes fewer than 400,000 clones, about 61% seen only once; the top ten take under 8%. The specimen was PBMCs, collected after 36 months of ibrutinib treatment. These receptors all stem from a human donor with chronic lymphocytic leukemia. Each CDR3 is given with its conserved first and last residue. D genes are given only for firm matches. A row's size may be missing; if present it is once, few, many or a size class.

j_gene | v_gene | d_gene | abundance | CDR3aa | CDR3nt
TRBJ2-7 | TRBV20-1 | - | - | CSASSGYEQYF | TGCAGTGCTTCGTCCGGCTACGAGCAGTACTTC
TRBJ1-3 | TRBV5-1 | - | - | CASSVKWGPKTSSGNTIYF | TGCGCCAGCAGCGTCAAGTGGGGGCCTAAAACGAGCTCTGGAAACACCATATATTTT
TRBJ2-1 | TRBV7-3 | - | few | CASSPIVAEEQFF | TGTGCCAGCAGCCCCATTGTAGCAGAGGAGCAGTTCTTC
TRBJ1-4 | TRBV5-1 | - | once | CASSKTGRVEKLFF | TGCGCCAGCAGCAAAACGGGACGGGTTGAAAAACTGTTTTTT
TRBJ2-7 | TRBV5-4 | TRBD1 | few | CASSAGQGHEQYF | TGTGCCAGCAGCGCCGGACAGGGTCACGAGCAGTACTTC
TRBJ1-1 | TRBV19 | - | - | CATKGGVTEAFF | TGTGCCACTAAGGGTGGGGTCACTGAAGCTTTCTTT
TRBJ2-3 | TRBV11-2 | TRBD2 | - | CASSPNSGGAVTQYF | TGTGCCAGCAGCCCAAATAGCGGGGGGGCCGTTACGCAGTATTTT
TRBJ2-4 | TRBV29-1 | TRBD1 | - | CSVEFGTGNIQYF | TGCAGCGTTGAATTTGGGACAGGGAACATTCAGTACTTC
TRBJ1-4 | TRBV10-2 | - | - | CASSPRGWAINEKLFF | TGCGCCAGCAGTCCCAGGGGTTGGGCCATCAATGAAAAACTGTTTTTT
TRBJ2-1 | TRBV2 | - | - | CASSEPGFTYNEQFF | TGTGCCAGCAGTGAACCCGGGTTCACCTACAATGAGCAGTTCTTC
TRBJ2-1 | TRBV5-1 | TRBD2 | - | CASSLLLADPNEQFF | TGCGCCAGCAGCTTGCTACTAGCGGACCCGAATGAGCAGTTCTTC
TRBJ1-1 | TRBV15 | - | - | CATSREGFAAEAFF | TGTGCCACCAGCAGAGAAGGTTTCGCAGCTGAAGCTTTCTTT
TRBJ1-2 | TRBV9 | TRBD1 | few | CASSSGQGGYGYTF | TGTGCCAGCAGCTCGGGACAGGGGGGCTATGGCTACACCTTC
TRBJ1-1 | TRBV29-1 | TRBD1 | - | CSVEGGTGRTEAFF | TGCAGCGTTGAAGGCGGGACAGGGAGGACTGAAGCTTTCTTT
TRBJ2-7 | TRBV5-1 | TRBD1 | few | CASSLGTENSYEQYF | TGCGCCAGCAGCCTCGGGACAGAGAACTCCTACGAGCAGTACTTC
TRBJ1-1 | TRBV5-1 | TRBD1 | - | CASSVETGGTEAFF | TGCGCCAGCAGCGTAGAGACAGGGGGCACTGAAGCTTTCTTT
TRBJ2-7 | TRBV7-8 | TRBD2 | - | CASSLKGGFDSYEQYF | TGTGCCAGCAGCTTAAAGGGAGGGTTCGACTCCTACGAGCAGTACTTC
TRBJ2-1 | TRBV11-3 | TRBD2 | - | CASSSGGSGGNEQFF | TGTGCCAGCAGCTCGGGCGGGAGCGGGGGTAATGAGCAGTTCTTC
TRBJ1-1 | TRBV5-1 | TRBD1 | - | CASSLGTGSRLEAFF | TGCGCCAGCAGCTTGGGGACAGGCTCTAGATTAGAAGCTTTCTTT
TRBJ2-2 | TRBV11-2 | - | - | CASSLPRFANTGELFF | TGTGCCAGCAGCTTGCCCAGATTCGCGAACACCGGGGAGCTGTTTTTT
TRBJ2-7 | TRBV28 | - | - | CASSLGGWVLYEQYF | TGTGCCAGCAGTTTAGGCGGGTGGGTCCTCTACGAGCAGTACTTC
TRBJ1-1 | TRBV5-1 | - | - | CASSLEPGAPNTEAFF | TGCGCCAGCAGCTTGGAGCCAGGGGCGCCCAACACTGAAGCTTTCTTT
TRBJ2-7 | TRBV4-1 | - | once | CASSQADRRTYEQYF | TGCGCCAGCAGCCAAGCTGACAGGAGAACCTACGAGCAGTACTTC
TRBJ2-3 | TRBV27 | - | few | CASSLGQSRGTQYF | TGTGCCAGCAGTTTAGGACAGTCCAGGGGTACGCAGTATTTT
TRBJ2-7 | TRBV28 | TRBD1 | once | CASSWQGETYEQYF | TGTGCCAGCAGTTGGCAGGGGGAGACCTACGAGCAGTACTTC
TRBJ2-2 | TRBV19 | - | - | CASSMRGGNTGELFF | TGTGCCAGTAGTATGCGAGGGGGAAACACCGGGGAGCTGTTTTTT
TRBJ2-1 | TRBV4-1 | - | - | CASSQVLGPSKFF | TGCGCCAGCAGCCAAGTTTTGGGGCCTTCGAAGTTCTTC
TRBJ2-7 | TRBV28 | - | few | CASSLAVGSYEQYF | TGTGCCAGCAGTTTAGCTGTTGGATCCTACGAGCAGTACTTC
TRBJ2-7 | TRBV4-1 | TRBD2 | - | CASSISSGEYEQYF | TGCGCCAGCAGCATCTCTAGCGGGGAATACGAGCAGTACTTC
TRBJ2-2 | TRBV4-3 | TRBD2 | - | CASSRGLAGVATGELFF | TGCGCCAGCAGCCGGGGACTAGCGGGAGTCGCCACCGGGGAGCTGTTTTTT
TRBJ1-6 | TRBV19 | - | - | CASSLRGPNSPLHF | TGTGCCAGTAGTCTGCGAGGTCCCAATTCACCCCTCCACTTT
TRBJ1-1 | TRBV2 | - | - | CASSRVPEAFF | TGTGCCAGCAGTAGGGTCCCTGAAGCTTTCTTT
TRBJ2-7 | TRBV2 | TRBD2 | - | CASSVRRDGGGPHEQYF | TGTGCCAGCAGTGTTAGGAGGGATGGGGGAGGGCCTCACGAGCAGTACTTC
TRBJ2-5 | TRBV10-3 | TRBD1 | few | CAISEGYGQGETQYF | TGTGCCATCAGTGAGGGGTATGGACAGGGAGAGACCCAGTACTTC
TRBJ1-1 | TRBV18 | - | few | CASSPQPGYFEAFF | TGTGCCAGCTCACCACAACCAGGGTATTTTGAAGCTTTCTTT
TRBJ1-1 | TRBV29-1 | TRBD1 | - | CSVERQGAHTEAFF | TGCAGCGTTGAAAGACAGGGGGCTCACACTGAAGCTTTCTTT
TRBJ2-4 | TRBV6-5 | - | once | CASSYFGQLKNIQYF | TGTGCCAGCAGTTACTTTGGACAACTCAAAAACATTCAGTACTTC
TRBJ2-5 | TRBV7-8 | - | - | CASSARQQGETQYF | TGTGCCAGCAGCGCTAGACAGCAGGGAGAGACCCAGTACTTC
TRBJ1-1 | TRBV19 | - | - | CASSIGMNTEAFF | TGTGCCAGTAGTATCGGCATGAACACTGAAGCTTTCTTT
TRBJ2-3 | TRBV4-3 | TRBD2 | - | CASSQGTSGRPDTQYF | TGCGCCAGCAGCCAGGGGACTAGCGGGAGACCGGATACGCAGTATTTT
TRBJ1-5 | TRBV9 | TRBD1 | - | CASSVGQGGQPQHF | TGTGCCAGCAGCGTAGGACAGGGTGGTCAGCCCCAGCATTTT
TRBJ2-1 | TRBV18 | - | - | CASSLGGYNEQFF | TGTGCCAGCTCACTTGGGGGGTACAATGAGCAGTTCTTC
TRBJ2-7 | TRBV5-1 | - | - | CASSLMRGEQYF | TGCGCCAGCAGCCTGATGAGAGGCGAGCAGTACTTC
TRBJ1-5 | TRBV4-1 | - | few | CASSPDGFFEPQHF | TGCGCCAGCAGCCCAGACGGTTTTTTCGAGCCCCAGCATTTT
TRBJ1-2 | TRBV4-1 | TRBD1 | - | CASSQERTGANYGYTF | TGCGCCAGCAGCCAGGAACGGACAGGGGCTAACTATGGCTACACCTTC
TRBJ2-7 | TRBV5-6 | - | - | CASSLPTTGRGTYEQYF | TGTGCCAGCAGCTTACCCACCACAGGGAGGGGGACCTACGAGCAGTACTTC
TRBJ2-4 | TRBV9 | TRBD2 | - | CASSVGGGLAKNIQYF | TGTGCCAGCAGCGTAGGGGGAGGGCTAGCCAAAAACATTCAGTACTTC
TRBJ2-5 | TRBV29-1 | TRBD2 | - | CSGLRGAGAYQETQYF | TGCAGCGGCCTTCGCGGTGCGGGAGCGTACCAAGAGACCCAGTACTTC
TRBJ1-1 | TRBV7-6 | - | - | CASSLAEGNTEAFF | TGTGCCAGCAGCTTAGCAGAAGGGAACACTGAAGCTTTCTTT
TRBJ2-7 | TRBV10-2 | - | - | CASSESTPGQKNF | TGCGCCAGCAGTGAGTCGACGCCGGGACAAAAGAACTTC
TRBJ1-2 | TRBV14 | - | - | CASSQGLGHTNYGYTF | TGTGCCAGCAGCCAAGGGCTGGGACACACTAACTATGGCTACACCTTC
TRBJ1-4 | TRBV2 | - | - | CASIGRENEKLFF | TGTGCCAGCATTGGCAGGGAGAATGAAAAACTGTTTTTT
TRBJ2-1 | TRBV6-5 | - | - | CASSYSRGSYNEQFF | TGTGCCAGCAGTTACTCGAGGGGGAGCTACAATGAGCAGTTCTTC
TRBJ1-4 | TRBV29-1 | - | - | CSVEDLTTGRGFF | TGCAGCGTTGAAGATCTAACTACGGGGCGGGGGTTTTTT
TRBJ2-1 | TRBV18 | - | - | CASSPIIGEQFF | TGTGCCAGCTCACCTATCATAGGCGAGCAGTTCTTC